The 7 T cell receptor beta chains below all came from one sample that was sequenced in a study of cytomegalovirus exposure and HLA in healthy donors. PCR involved 60 Vbeta and 13 Jbeta primers. The repertoire was sequenced with immunoSEQ multiplex PCR; TCRdb's copy has only in-frame clones and lacks some. The sample has about 140,000 clones; 73% are singletons. The sequencing sample was made of PBMCs. Receptors were obtained from a human donor in good health.

This rearrangement joins TRBV27 to TRBJ2-3, with D unclear. V lost 7 bases to trimming and J lost 0 bases, with 8 bases between them. CDR1 and CDR2 from the germline V gene are MNHEY and SMNVEV (reference sequence). This CDR3 has 13 amino acids. The CDR3 DNA reads as TGTGCCAGCAAACCTACTAGCACAGATACGCAGTATTTT. This translates into CASKPTSTDTQYF.

The rearrangement uses TRBV2 and TRBJ2-1; maybe TRBD2 (6 bases). The CDR3 totals 16 residues. Germline lookup yields CDR1 SNHLY and CDR2 FYNNEI. V was pared by 8 bases and J by 8 bases, with 25 bases between. CDR3 coding DNA: TGTGCCAGCGCCGACATACTAAGGACTACCTTCGATGAGCAGTTCTTC. Its translation: CASADILRTTFDEQFF.

The rearrangement joins TRBV7-9 to TRBJ2-1; 8 positions match TRBD2. Germline CDR1 and CDR2: SEHNR and FQNEAQ (reference sequence). Trimming cost V 6 bases and J 1 base; bases outside gene matches: 8. The CDR3 length is 16 residues. Here the CDR3 DNA reads TGTGCCAGCAGTCCATTTAGCGGGAATTCCTACAATGAGCAGTTCTTC. It encodes CASSPFSGNSYNEQFF.

J is TRBJ2-5 and V is TRBV11-2, with 10 bases that match TRBD2. J lost 3 bases, V lost 5 bases, and 6 bases had no gene match. Germline CDR1 is SGHAT and CDR2 is FQNNGV. CDR3 size: 15 residues. The DNA for the CDR3 is TGTGCCAGCAGCCAAAATAGCGGGGGGAAAGAGACCCAGTACTTC. Protein sequence: CASSQNSGGKETQYF.

This chain uses TRBV7-3 with TRBJ2-2; 11 positions agree with TRBD1. The junction had 8 bases not matched to a gene; V was cut back by 5 bases and J by 6 bases. The CDR3 consists of 16 residues. Germline V gene lookup returns CDR1 SGHTA and CDR2 FQGTGA. The CDR3 region is CASSPDAGQGAGELFF. The DNA of the CDR3 is TGTGCCAGCAGCCCCGACGCGGGACAGGGGGCCGGGGAGCTGTTTTTT. The full variable domain, its missing parts supplied by reference TRBV7-3 and TRBJ2-2, is GAGVSQTPSNKVTEKGKYVELRCDPISGHTALYWYRQSLGQGPEFLIYFQGTGAADDSGLPNDRFFAVRPEGSVSTLKIQRTERGDSAVYLCASSPDAGQGAGELFFGEGSRLTVL.

This clone was seen a few times. Here the CDR3 reads CAWSVKGTGNTIYF. The CDR3 DNA follows: TGTGCCTGGAGTGTCAAGGGGACTGGAAACACCATATATTTT. The chain couples TRBV30 to TRBJ1-3, with D perhaps TRBD1 (5 bases). This CDR3 spans 14 amino acids. V was trimmed by 0 bases and J by 2 bases, leaving 8 bases between them. CDR1 GTSNPN and CDR2 SVGIG come from the germline V gene (reference sequence). The full variable domain, its missing parts supplied by reference TRBV30 and TRBJ1-3, is SQTIHQWPATLVQPVGSPLSLECTVEGTSNPNLYWYRQAAGRGLQLLFYSVGIGQISSEVPQNLSASRPQDRQFILSSKKLLLSDSGFYLCAWSVKGTGNTIYFGEGSWLTVV.

The CDR3 spells CASSTGLAGGLNEQFF. DNA for the CDR3: TGTGCCAGCAGCACTGGACTAGCGGGGGGGCTCAATGAGCAGTTCTTC. The rearrangement links TRBV9 to TRBJ2-1; 15 bases map to TRBD2. The germline gives CDR1 SGDLS, CDR2 YYNGEE. Germline trimming cut 4 bases from V and 6 bases from J; bases unmatched to any gene: 5. The CDR3 runs 16 residues.